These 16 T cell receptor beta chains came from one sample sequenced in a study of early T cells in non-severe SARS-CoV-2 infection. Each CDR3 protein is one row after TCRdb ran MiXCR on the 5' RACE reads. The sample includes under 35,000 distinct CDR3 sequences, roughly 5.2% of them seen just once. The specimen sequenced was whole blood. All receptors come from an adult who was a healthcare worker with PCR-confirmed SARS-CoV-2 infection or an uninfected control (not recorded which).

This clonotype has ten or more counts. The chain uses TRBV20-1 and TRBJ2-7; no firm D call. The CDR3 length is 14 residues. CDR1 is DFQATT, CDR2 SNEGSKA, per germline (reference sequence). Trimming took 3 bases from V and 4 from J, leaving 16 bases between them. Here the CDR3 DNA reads TGCAGTGCTAGTTTTCGGAAAACCTCATACGAGCAGTACTTC. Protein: CSASFRKTSYEQYF.

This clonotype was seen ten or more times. CDR3 protein: CASSGTLVYNEQFF. As DNA, the CDR3 is TGTGCCAGCAGTGGGACACTTGTTTACAATGAGCAGTTCTTC. This rearrangement joins TRBV6-1 to TRBJ2-1; D is possibly TRBD1 (5 bases). Per the germline V gene, CDR1 is MNHNS and CDR2 is SASEGT. Trimming removed 4 bases at V and 4 bases at J, with 11 bases between. The CDR3 covers 14 residues.

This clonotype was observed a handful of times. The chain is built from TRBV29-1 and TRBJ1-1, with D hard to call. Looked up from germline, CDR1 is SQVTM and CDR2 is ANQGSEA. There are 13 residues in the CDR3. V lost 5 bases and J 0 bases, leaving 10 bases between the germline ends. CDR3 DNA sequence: TGCAGCGTTCCCGGGCCCTTGAACACTGAAGCTTTCTTT. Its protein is CSVPGPLNTEAFF.

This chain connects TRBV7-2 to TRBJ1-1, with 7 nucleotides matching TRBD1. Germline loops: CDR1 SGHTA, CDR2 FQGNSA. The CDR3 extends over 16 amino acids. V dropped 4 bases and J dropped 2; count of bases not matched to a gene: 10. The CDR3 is CASSYRQGAENTEAFF. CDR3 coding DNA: TGTGCCAGCAGCTACAGACAGGGTGCGGAAAACACTGAAGCTTTCTTT.

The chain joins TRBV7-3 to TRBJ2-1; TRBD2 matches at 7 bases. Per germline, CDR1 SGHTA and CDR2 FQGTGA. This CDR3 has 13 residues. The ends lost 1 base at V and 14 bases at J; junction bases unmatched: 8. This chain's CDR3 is CASSLMEGREKFF. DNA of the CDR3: TGTGCCAGCAGCTTAATGGAAGGGCGGGAGAAGTTCTTC.

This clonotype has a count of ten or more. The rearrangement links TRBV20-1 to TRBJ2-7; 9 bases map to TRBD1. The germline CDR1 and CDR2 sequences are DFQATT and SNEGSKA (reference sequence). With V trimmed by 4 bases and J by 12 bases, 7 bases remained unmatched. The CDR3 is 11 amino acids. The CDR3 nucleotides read TGCAGTGCTACTAACAGGGGGCTGGTGTACTTC. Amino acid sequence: CSATNRGLVYF.

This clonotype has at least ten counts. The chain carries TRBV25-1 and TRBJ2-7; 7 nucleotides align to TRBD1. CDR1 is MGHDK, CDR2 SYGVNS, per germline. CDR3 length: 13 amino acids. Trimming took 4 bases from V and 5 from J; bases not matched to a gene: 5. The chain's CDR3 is CASSVQGSHEQYF. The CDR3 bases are TGTGCCAGCAGTGTACAGGGGAGCCACGAGCAGTACTTC.

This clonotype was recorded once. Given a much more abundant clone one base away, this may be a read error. The CDR3 DNA reads as TGTGCCAGCAGCTTATCTGTAGGGGTTCCCTACAATGAGCAGTTCTTC. It encodes CASSLSVGVPYNEQFF. The J gene is TRBJ2-1, the V gene TRBV11-2; D is perhaps TRBD1 (5 bases). The CDR3 is 16 amino acids. V gave up 2 bases and J gave up 2 bases, with 13 bases separating them. The germline V gene has CDR1 SGHAT and CDR2 FQNNGV. Drawing the rest from reference TRBV11-2 and TRBJ2-1, the complete variable domain is EAGVAQSPRYKIIEKRQSVAFWCNPISGHATLYWYQQILGQGPKLLIQFQNNGVVDDSQLPKDRFSAERLKGVDSTLKIQPAKLEDSAVYLCASSLSVGVPYNEQFFGPGTRLTVL.

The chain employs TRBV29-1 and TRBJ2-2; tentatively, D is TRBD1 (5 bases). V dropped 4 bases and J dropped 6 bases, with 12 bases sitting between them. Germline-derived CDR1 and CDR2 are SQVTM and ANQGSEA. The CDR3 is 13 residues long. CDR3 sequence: CSVGSQGAGELFF. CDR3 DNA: TGCAGCGTTGGGTCCCAGGGCGCCGGGGAGCTGTTTTTT.

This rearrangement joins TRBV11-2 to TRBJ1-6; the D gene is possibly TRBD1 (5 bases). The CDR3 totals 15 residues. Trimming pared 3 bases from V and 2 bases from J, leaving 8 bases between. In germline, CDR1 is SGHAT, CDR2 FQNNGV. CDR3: CASSFGGTYNSPLHF. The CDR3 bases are TGTGCCAGCAGCTTTGGGGGGACCTATAATTCACCCCTCCACTTT.

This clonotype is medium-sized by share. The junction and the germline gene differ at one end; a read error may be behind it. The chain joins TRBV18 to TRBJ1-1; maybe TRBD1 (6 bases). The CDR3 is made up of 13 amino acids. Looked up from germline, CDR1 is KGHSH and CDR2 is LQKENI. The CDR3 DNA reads TGTGCCAGCTCGCCACAGGGCTACACTGAAGCTTTCTTT. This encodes CASSPQGYTEAFF.

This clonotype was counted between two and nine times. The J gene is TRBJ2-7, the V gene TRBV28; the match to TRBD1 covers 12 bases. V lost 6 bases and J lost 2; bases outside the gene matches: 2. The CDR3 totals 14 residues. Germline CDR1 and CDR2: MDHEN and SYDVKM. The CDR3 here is CASRGTGGPYEQYF. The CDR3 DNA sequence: TGTGCCAGCAGAGGGACAGGGGGCCCCTACGAGCAGTACTTC.

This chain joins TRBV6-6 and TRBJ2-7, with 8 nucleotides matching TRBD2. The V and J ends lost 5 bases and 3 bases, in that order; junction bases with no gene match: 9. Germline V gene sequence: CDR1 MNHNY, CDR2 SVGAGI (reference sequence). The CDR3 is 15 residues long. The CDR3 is CASSVTTGTSYEQYF. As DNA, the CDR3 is TGTGCCAGCAGTGTTACGACCGGGACTAGCTACGAGCAGTACTTC.

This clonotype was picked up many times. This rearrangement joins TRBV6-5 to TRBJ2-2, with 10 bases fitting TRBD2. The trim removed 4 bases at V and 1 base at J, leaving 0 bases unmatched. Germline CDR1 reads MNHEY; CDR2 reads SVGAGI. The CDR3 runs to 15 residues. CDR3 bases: TGTGCCAGCAGTTGGACTAGCGGGAACACCGGGGAGCTGTTTTTT. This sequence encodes CASSWTSGNTGELFF.

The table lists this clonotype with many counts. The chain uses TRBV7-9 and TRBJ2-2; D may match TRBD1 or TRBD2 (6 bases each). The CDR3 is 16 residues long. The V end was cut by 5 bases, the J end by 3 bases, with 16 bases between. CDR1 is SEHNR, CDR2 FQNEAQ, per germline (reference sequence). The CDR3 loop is CASSTQRGAYTGELFF. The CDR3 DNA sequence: TGTGCCAGCAGCACACAGAGGGGGGCGTACACCGGGGAGCTGTTTTTT.

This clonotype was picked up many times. The CDR3 protein is CASSLGGQTNLNYGYTF. The CDR3 DNA follows: TGCGCCAGCAGCTTGGGAGGACAGACCAATTTGAACTATGGCTACACCTTC. The chain couples TRBV5-1 to TRBJ1-2, with D possibly matching TRBD1 (6 bases). The germline gives CDR1 SGHRS, CDR2 YFSETQ. The CDR3 spans 17 residues. Trimming cost V 0 bases and J 2 bases, with 17 bases left between them.